The sequence of this T cell receptor beta chain was determined in a study of B cell selection in AIRE deficiency. Study results and caveats: Patient Tconv and Treg cells showed healthy-like TCRBV usage, CDR3 length, diversity. Of approximately 4,000 shared Treg TCRbeta sequences, over 25% were healthy-only, approximately 9% patient-only. About 28% of healthy-shared Treg sequences were found among patient Tconv cells. TCRbeta-only data showed under 45% of shared healthy Treg sequences in healthy Tconv.

Using immunoSEQ multiplex PCR, the repertoire was profiled, and TCRdb retains in-frame clones only, with some absent. This sample has 20,000 to 25,000 clones, with around 97% found just once. Points on this clone: Its antigen remains unknown.

V shed 2 bases and J shed 3 bases, with 16 bases lying between them. There are 17 residues in the CDR3. Germline values: CDR1 MGHRA, CDR2 YSYEKL. The sorted conventional CD4 T cells were gated as CD4+CD127+. The sample comprised conventional CD4+ T cells sorted from PBMCs. This sequence joins TRBV4-1 and TRBJ1-4; TRBD1 might be the D (6 bases). This clonotype originated in a human donor with AIRE deficiency. CDR3 in amino acids: CASSQTGSRGANEKLFF. CDR3 nucleotides: TGCGCCAGCAGCCAAACAGGGTCGAGAGGAGCTAATGAAAAACTGTTTTTT.